One and the same sample provided the 19 T cell receptor beta chains below, sequenced in a study of Ad26.COV2.S vaccination and SARS-CoV-2 variants. The sample's treatment: about 20 received Ad26.COV2.S at low or high dose, single or two shots; about 5 received placebo; per-sample allocation not given. Sampling was performed 63 days after the first vaccine or placebo injection. Sequencing was performed with immunoSEQ multiplex PCR; in TCRdb, only in-frame clones are kept and a portion is missing. The sample comprises around 300,000 clones, 75% to 90% of which are singletons, and around 5.5% rests with the top ten. This specimen consisted of peripheral blood, obtained in a trial of Ad26.COV2.S vaccine versus placebo. The receptors derive from a person aged 18 to 59 who received the Ad26.COV2.S COVID-19 vaccine or a placebo.

V and J are TRBV19 and TRBJ2-1, with TRBD2 identical over 13 bases. Germline V CDR1 and CDR2: LNHDA, SQIVND (reference sequence). The V segment lost 0 bases and the J segment 0 bases; nucleotides outside the gene matches: 11. The CDR3 sequence is 21 residues long. CDR3: CASSIDGPGLAGRSSYNEQFF. CDR3 nucleotides: TGTGCCAGTAGTATAGATGGTCCGGGACTAGCGGGAAGGAGCTCCTACAATGAGCAGTTCTTC.

This chain joins TRBV9 and TRBJ1-2; D gene ambiguous. The CDR3 is made up of 11 amino acids. Trimming shortened V by 4 bases and J by 8 bases, and 9 bases separated the two germline ends. Germline V gene data show CDR1 as SGDLS and CDR2 as YYNGEE. DNA of the CDR3: TGTGCCAGCAGCTGGGCGGGAGGCTACACCTTC. Its translation: CASSWAGGYTF.

The rearrangement uses TRBV7-9 and TRBJ2-7, with D uncertain. Trimming took 3 bases from V and 3 from J, leaving 9 bases between them. The germline V gene encodes CDR1 SEHNR and CDR2 FQNEAQ (reference sequence). CDR3 length: 13 residues. CDR3 bases: TGTGCCAGCAGCTTCACAGAAAACTACGAGCAGTACTTC. As protein: CASSFTENYEQYF.

J is TRBJ2-5 and V is TRBV5-1; maybe TRBD1 (6 bases). The germline gives CDR1 SGHRS, CDR2 YFSETQ. Trimming removed 3 bases from V and 4 bases from J, with 13 bases in between. This CDR3 has 14 amino acids. CDR3 sequence: CASSSSQGSETQYF. CDR3 sequence (DNA): TGCGCCAGCAGCTCCTCCCAGGGGTCAGAGACCCAGTACTTC.

This sequence joins TRBV7-9 and TRBJ2-2, with TRBD2 identical over 10 bases. V lost 8 bases, J lost 3 bases, and 12 bases stayed unmatched. The germline CDR1 and CDR2 sequences are SEHNR and FQNEAQ (reference sequence). The CDR3 loop spans 17 amino acids. CDR3 DNA: TGTGCCAGCCCGAAGTGGGCTAGCGGGAGTGACACCGGGGAGCTGTTTTTT. Protein product: CASPKWASGSDTGELFF. Drawing the rest from reference TRBV7-9 and TRBJ2-2, the complete variable domain is DTGVSQNPRHKITKRGQNVTFRCDPISEHNRLYWYRQTLGQGPEFLTYFQNEAQLEKSRLLSDRFSAERPKGSFSTLEIQRTEQGDSAMYLCASPKWASGSDTGELFFGEGSRLTVL.

The chain combines TRBV30 with TRBJ2-7, with D possibly matching TRBD2 (5 bases). Germline V lookup: CDR1 GTSNPN, CDR2 SVGIG (reference sequence). Between the trimmed V and J ends, which lost 1 base and 7 bases, there was a span of 14 bases. The CDR3 contains 13 residues. CDR3 DNA sequence: TGTGCCTGGAGTGAACTCCTTACGGGAGAGCAGTACGTC. Its protein is CAWSELLTGEQYV.

The gene calls are TRBV4-3 and TRBJ1-6; maybe TRBD1 (6 bases). The CDR3 totals 17 residues. Trimming cost V 0 bases and J 1 base, with 10 bases left between them. The V gene's germline CDR1 is LGHNA and CDR2 YSLEER. This CDR3 reads CASSQEGGRSYNSPLHF. In nucleotides, the CDR3 is TGCGCCAGCAGCCAAGAGGGGGGCCGGTCCTATAATTCACCCCTCCACTTT.

The J gene is TRBJ1-1, the V gene TRBV4-1; the D is unclear. Trimming cost V 11 bases and J 0 bases, with 10 bases left between them. The CDR3 has 12 amino acids. CDR1 is MGHRA and CDR2 is YSYEKL in the germline V gene. The CDR3 here is CAVAGMNTEAFF. Here the CDR3 DNA reads TGCGCCGTGGCGGGGATGAACACTGAAGCTTTCTTT.

This chain connects TRBV12-5 to TRBJ1-1; D remains ambiguous. The CDR3 has 14 residues. Germline V gene data show CDR1 as LGHNT and CDR2 as FRNRAP. Deletions cut 8 bases from V and 1 base from J, with 14 bases between. CDR3 sequence: CASRDPGWNTEAFF. Here the CDR3 DNA reads TGTGCTAGTCGAGACCCGGGATGGAACACTGAAGCTTTCTTT.

This clone was seen a single time. The rearrangement uses TRBV10-1 and TRBJ1-2; 7 positions match TRBD1. This CDR3 has 17 residues. Trimming at V came to 2 bases and at J to 5 bases, leaving 14 bases not matched to a gene. Germline values: CDR1 WNHNN, CDR2 SYGVQD (reference sequence). CDR3 in amino acids: CASSEPWAASQGYGYTF. Written as DNA, the CDR3 is TGCGCCAGCAGTGAGCCTTGGGCCGCCTCACAGGGGTATGGCTACACCTTC.

The chain has TRBV7-2 and TRBJ1-2; no clear D gene. Germline values: CDR1 SGHTA, CDR2 FQGNSA. The V end lost 10 bases, the J end lost 0 bases, and 12 bases lay between the germline ends. This CDR3 region has 13 residues. The CDR3 region has the DNA TGTGCCACCCCCCAATCGGCTAACTATGGCTACACCTTC. Protein sequence: CATPQSANYGYTF.

The rearrangement joins TRBV30 to TRBJ1-1; 11 nucleotides match TRBD1. With V trimmed by 4 bases and J by 3 bases, 10 bases remained unmatched. The CDR3 is 16 amino acids. Germline loops: CDR1 GTSNPN, CDR2 SVGIG (reference sequence). DNA of the CDR3: TGTGCCTGGAATCGTGTCAGGGGACAGGGGGACACTGAAGCTTTCTTT. Protein product: CAWNRVRGQGDTEAFF.

The genes are TRBV25-1 and TRBJ1-2, with 7 bases fitting TRBD1. CDR3 length: 14 residues. Trimming cost V 1 base and J 5 bases; bases outside gene matches: 4. Germline loops: CDR1 MGHDK, CDR2 SYGVNS. The CDR3 loop is CASSELGDSYGYTF. DNA of the CDR3: TGTGCCAGCAGTGAATTGGGGGACAGTTATGGCTACACCTTC.

This clone has a handful of counts. The chain joins TRBV6-1 to TRBJ1-4; the match to TRBD1 covers 9 bases. The CDR3 loop spans 18 amino acids. Germline-derived CDR1 and CDR2 are MNHNS and SASEGT. Unmatched junction bases numbered 14, after V lost 1 base and J lost 8 bases. The CDR3 DNA reads TGTGCCAGCAGTGAAGGAAGAGGCAGGGACAGGGTTGGGGAAAAACTGTTTTTT. It is translated as CASSEGRGRDRVGEKLFF.

The chain links TRBV7-2 to TRBJ1-5, with a possible D match to TRBD1 (5 bases). The CDR3 runs 15 residues. Looked up from germline, CDR1 is SGHTA and CDR2 is FQGNSA. V was cut by 5 bases and J by 5 bases, with 16 bases left in between. CDR3 bases: TGTGCCAGCAGCCCCTGGTCCGGGGCGGATCAGCCCCAGCATTTT. It yields the protein CASSPWSGADQPQHF.

The J gene is TRBJ2-5, the V gene TRBV5-4; possible D gene TRBD2, 7 bases. CDR1 and CDR2 from the germline V gene are SGHNT and YYREEE (reference sequence). The CDR3 has 15 residues. V dropped 6 bases and J dropped 2 bases, with 17 bases sitting between them. CDR3 DNA: TGTGCCAGCAACCCCCAAGGGGGGGGACAAGAGACCCAGTACTTC. It yields the protein CASNPQGGGQETQYF.

This clone was observed a single time. The chain employs TRBV10-3 and TRBJ2-7, with D unclear. Trimming left V 3 bases short and J 2 bases short, with 8 bases between. The CDR3 spans 13 residues. Germline V gives CDR1 ENHRY, CDR2 SYGVKD. CDR3 DNA sequence: TGTGCCATCAGTGATCCTACCCCCTACGAGCAGTACTTC. Residues: CAISDPTPYEQYF.

The CDR3 DNA follows: TGTGCCAGCAGTTCCGCGTACACCGGGGAGCTGTTTTTT. This sequence encodes CASSSAYTGELFF. The rearrangement joins TRBV2 to TRBJ2-2; D unclear. The germline V and J ends were trimmed by 5 bases and 3 bases, with 7 bases remaining between them. CDR3 length: 13 amino acids. CDR1 is SNHLY, CDR2 FYNNEI, per germline.

This chain uses TRBV19 with TRBJ1-2, with D tentatively TRBD1 (5 bases). The CDR3 is 12 residues long. Trimming stripped 5 bases from V and 8 bases from J, with 12 bases between. In germline, CDR1 is LNHDA, CDR2 SQIVND (reference sequence). This CDR3 is CASSYTGLGYTF. The CDR3 DNA sequence: TGTGCCAGTAGTTATACAGGTTTAGGCTACACCTTC. Drawing the rest from reference TRBV19 and TRBJ1-2, the complete variable domain is DGGITQSPKYLFRKEGQNVTLSCEQNLNHDAMYWYRQDPGQGLRLIYYSQIVNDFQKGDIAEGYSVSREKKESFPLTVTSAQKNPTAFYLCASSYTGLGYTFGSGTRLTVV.